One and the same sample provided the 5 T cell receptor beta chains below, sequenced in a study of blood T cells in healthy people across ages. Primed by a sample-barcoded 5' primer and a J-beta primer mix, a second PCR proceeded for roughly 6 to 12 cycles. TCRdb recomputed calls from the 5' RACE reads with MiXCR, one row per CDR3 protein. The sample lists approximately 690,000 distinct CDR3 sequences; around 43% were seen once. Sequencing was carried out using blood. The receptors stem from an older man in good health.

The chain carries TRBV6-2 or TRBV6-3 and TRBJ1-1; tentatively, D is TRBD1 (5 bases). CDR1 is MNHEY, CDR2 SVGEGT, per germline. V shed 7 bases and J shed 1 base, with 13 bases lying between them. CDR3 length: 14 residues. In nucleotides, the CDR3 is TGTGCCAGCATGGGACGACACGGGAACACTGAAGCTTTCTTT. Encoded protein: CASMGRHGNTEAFF.

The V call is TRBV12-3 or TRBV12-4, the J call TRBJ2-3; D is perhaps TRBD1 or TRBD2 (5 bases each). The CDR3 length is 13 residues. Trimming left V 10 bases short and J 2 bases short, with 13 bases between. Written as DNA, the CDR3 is TGTGCCACCAGGGTGGGAGTCACAGATACGCAGTATTTT. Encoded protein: CATRVGVTDTQYF.

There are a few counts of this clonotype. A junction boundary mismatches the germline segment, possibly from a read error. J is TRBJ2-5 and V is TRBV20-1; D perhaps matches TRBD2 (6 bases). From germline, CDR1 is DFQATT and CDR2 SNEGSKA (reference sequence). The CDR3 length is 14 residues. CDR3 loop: CSARDPAGQETQYF. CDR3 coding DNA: TGTAGTGCTAGAGACCCAGCGGGCCAAGAGACCCAGTACTTC.

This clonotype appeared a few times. The CDR3 sequence: CASSLAGLAGLAGELFF. DNA of the CDR3: TGCGCCAGCAGCTTGGCGGGACTAGCGGGATTGGCCGGGGAGCTGTTTTTT. The chain is built from TRBV5-1 and TRBJ2-2; 13 positions match TRBD2. CDR1 and CDR2 from the germline V gene are SGHRS and YFSETQ. This CDR3 region has 17 residues. The V segment lost 0 bases and the J segment 6 bases; nucleotides outside the gene matches: 5.

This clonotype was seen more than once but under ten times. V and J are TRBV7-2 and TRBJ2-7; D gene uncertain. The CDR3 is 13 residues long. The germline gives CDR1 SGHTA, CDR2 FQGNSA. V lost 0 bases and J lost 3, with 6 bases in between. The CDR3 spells CASSLAPDYEQYF. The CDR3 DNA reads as TGTGCCAGCAGCTTAGCGCCGGACTACGAGCAGTACTTC.